The clone carrying this TCR beta chain was counted a single time. This sample is part of a study of blood T cell repertoires in COVID-19. About the research overall: From T cells, B-cell-depleted T cells, or PBMCs came the material, which was cDNA or gDNA.

Methods used by the authors: Reference gene primer amplification in the assay estimated nucleated cell counts. Sequencing was performed with immunoSEQ multiplex PCR; in TCRdb, only in-frame clones are kept and a portion is missing. The V and J calls and the clone size are those of that table, but D and trimming were determined from the DNA. The sample consists of tens of thousands of clones, roughly four fifths of them appearing once. This clonotype was obtained from a human donor with acute or convalescent COVID-19. The donor label of this sample is uncertain. Sequencing input: peripheral blood.

The CDR3 loop reads CASSLTGLATNEKLFF. Written as DNA, the CDR3 is TGTGCCAGCAGCTTGACAGGGTTGGCAACTAATGAAAAACTGTTTTTT. The chain links TRBV7-9 to TRBJ1-4; TRBD1 matches at 7 bases. CDR1 is SEHNR and CDR2 is FQNEAQ in the germline V gene (reference sequence). The CDR3 has 16 amino acids. J was trimmed by 0 bases and V by 3 bases; bases with no gene match: 4.